Shown below are 14 T cell receptor beta chains from a single sample sequenced in a study of cytomegalovirus exposure and HLA in healthy donors. With 60 Vbeta and 13 Jbeta primers, the PCR was carried out. The table came from immunoSEQ multiplex PCR; TCRdb's copy has only in-frame clones and leaves some out. The sample has roughly 250,000 clones; about 83% are singletons. The sample taken for sequencing was PBMCs. Receptors were obtained from a woman between 40 and 50 years old in good health and CMV-seropositive.

The chain joins TRBV27 to TRBJ2-7, with TRBD1 identical over 7 bases. This CDR3 has 14 residues. V gave up 3 bases and J gave up 6 bases; unmatched junction bases: 8. Looked up from germline, CDR1 is MNHEY and CDR2 is SMNVEV (reference sequence). CDR3 coding DNA: TGTGCCAGCAGTTTCGCATTACAGGGGAGCGAGCAGTACTTC. As protein: CASSFALQGSEQYF.

This clone came up once. This chain links TRBV19 with TRBJ2-4; 8 bases agree with TRBD1. Germline V gene lookup returns CDR1 LNHDA and CDR2 SQIVND (reference sequence). The V and J ends lost 2 bases and 3 bases, in that order; junction bases with no gene match: 3. The CDR3 is 15 residues long. Here the CDR3 DNA reads TGTGCCAGTAGTATACAGGGGGCGGACAAAAACATTCAGTACTTC. Translated, it gives CASSIQGADKNIQYF.

The table lists this clone with a count of one. This chain links TRBV7-8 with TRBJ1-1; 7 bases line up with TRBD1. The CDR3 has 12 amino acids. Per germline, CDR1 SGHVS and CDR2 FQNEAQ. After removal of 5 bases from V and 4 bases from J, the junction contained 1 base not matched to a gene. The CDR3 nucleotides are TGTGCCAGCAGCCCAGGGGGCACTGAAGCTTTCTTT. Translation: CASSPGGTEAFF.

CDR3: CASSLDGLNTEAFF. CDR3 coding DNA: TGTGCCAGCAGCTTAGATGGACTTAACACTGAAGCTTTCTTT. The V gene is TRBV11-3, the J gene TRBJ1-1; D is unresolved. Trimming removed 0 bases at V and 2 bases at J, with 7 bases between. Germline loops: CDR1 SGHNT, CDR2 YENEEA. The CDR3 has 14 residues.

This chain connects TRBV30 to TRBJ1-5, with a tentative D call TRBD1 (5 bases). The CDR3 is 16 residues long. Trimming cost V 0 bases and J 7 bases, with 19 bases left between them. The germline V gene has CDR1 GTSNPN and CDR2 SVGIG (reference sequence). The CDR3 loop is CAWSVGSSGPRQPQHF. The CDR3 DNA sequence: TGTGCCTGGAGTGTAGGGTCGTCAGGGCCAAGGCAGCCCCAGCATTTT.

The chain carries TRBV27 and TRBJ1-1; 8 bases match TRBD1. CDR3 length equals 13 residues. Germline CDR1 and CDR2: MNHEY and SMNVEV (reference sequence). Losses at the gene ends were 4 bases for V and 11 bases for J; bases not matched to a gene: 9. CDR3 residues: CASSSDRGPGAFF. The DNA of the CDR3 is TGTGCCAGCAGTTCCGACAGGGGCCCAGGGGCTTTCTTT.

The chain is built from TRBV4-3 and TRBJ2-7; D uncertain. This CDR3 has 15 residues. The V end lost 1 base, the J end lost 6 bases, and 16 bases lay between the germline ends. Germline-derived CDR1 and CDR2 are LGHNA and YSLEER. This CDR3 is CASSQARASPSEQYF. CDR3 in DNA: TGCGCCAGCAGCCAAGCCAGAGCTTCGCCTAGCGAGCAGTACTTC.

The CDR3 reads CASSADGWEGNYGYTF. The CDR3 nucleotides are TGTGCCAGCAGCGCCGATGGATGGGAGGGGAACTATGGCTACACCTTC. The rearrangement links TRBV11-2 to TRBJ1-2; a weak D match, TRBD1 (5 bases). Germline V gene sequence: CDR1 SGHAT, CDR2 FQNNGV. Trimming shortened V by 5 bases and J by 2 bases, and 18 bases separated the two germline ends. This CDR3 is built from 16 residues.

The chain links TRBV7-9 to TRBJ2-1; D is ambiguous. This CDR3 comprises 11 residues. Trimming stripped 6 bases from V and 10 bases from J, with 10 bases between. Germline lookup yields CDR1 SEHNR and CDR2 FQNEAQ (reference sequence). CDR3 protein: CASRAGPEQFF. CDR3 DNA: TGTGCCAGCAGAGCAGGCCCAGAGCAGTTCTTC.

This clone was found a few times. V is TRBV11-1 and J is TRBJ2-3; 10 nucleotides agree with TRBD2. Germline values: CDR1 SGHAT, CDR2 FQDESV (reference sequence). The ends lost 3 bases at V and 2 bases at J; junction bases unmatched: 5. The CDR3 consists of 16 residues. The CDR3 loop is CASSFSGRAATDTQYF. As DNA, the CDR3 is TGTGCCAGCAGCTTCAGCGGGAGGGCCGCCACAGATACGCAGTATTTT.

The V gene is TRBV25-1, the J gene TRBJ2-1; 7 bases line up with TRBD2. Germline assignment: CDR1 MGHDK and CDR2 SYGVNS. This CDR3 spans 17 amino acids. Losses at the gene ends were 5 bases for V and 3 bases for J; bases not matched to a gene: 13. The CDR3 DNA is TGTGCCAGCAGTCCGCCTGGGGGGGTAAGGGTCTACAATGAGCAGTTCTTC. This gives the protein CASSPPGGVRVYNEQFF.

The CDR3 is CASSLGLAAPDTQYF. The CDR3 DNA sequence: TGCGCCAGCAGCTTAGGACTAGCGGCCCCCGATACGCAGTATTTT. The V call is TRBV5-1, the J call TRBJ2-3; 10 bases match TRBD2. This CDR3 spans 15 amino acids. J lost 6 bases, V lost 2 bases, and 6 bases had no gene match. Germline loops: CDR1 SGHRS, CDR2 YFSETQ.

The gene calls are TRBV6-9 and TRBJ2-2; 12 nucleotides align to TRBD1. Germline V gene lookup returns CDR1 MNHGY and CDR2 SVAAGI. The CDR3 is 20 residues long. J gave up 1 base and V 7 bases, and 16 bases lay outside the gene matches. CDR3 sequence: CASISPTGTGGYLNTGELFF. CDR3 sequence (DNA): TGTGCCAGCATCTCCCCGACCGGGACAGGGGGCTACCTGAACACCGGGGAGCTGTTTTTT.

The genes are TRBV5-6 and TRBJ2-7, with 8 bases that match TRBD2. CDR1 SGHDT and CDR2 YYEEEE come from the germline V gene. The CDR3 spans 13 residues. V gave up 4 bases and J gave up 7 bases; unmatched junction bases: 7. The CDR3 region has the DNA TGTGCCAGCAGCCCAGGACTAGCCGGGGAGCAGTACTTC. Translating gives CASSPGLAGEQYF.